This TCR beta chain comes out of a study of shared clonotypes between healthy human individuals (dated by TCRdb to about 2020). Background on the whole study: The cohort included three men and a couple of women between 18 and 49 years of age. For each donor, CD4 naive and CD4 memory were each given three plates, CD8 naive was given two plates, and CD8 memory was given one plate. To estimate repertoire size and how much clonotypes are shared between individuals, the study performed deep sequencing of blood TCR repertoires from roughly five healthy adults. Different laboratories and diverse techniques were used to prepare libraries and sequence TCR repertoires, to increase sequencing depth and limit assay-specific biases. Per donor, leukapheresis produced somewhere between about 0.94 and 9.5 billion PBMCs.

Here is what the overall study found, with its caveats: The small number of donors limited the genetic and exposure-history diversity represented. Estimated clonotype richness was generally larger for naive than for memory subsets. Sharing across a handful of donors was observed for roughly 5.4% of naive CD4, 3.5% of naive CD8, about 2.3% of memory CD4, and about 0.4% of memory CD8 clonotypes. Even with the large sequencing depth, rarefaction of the sorted-subset datasets indicated that sequencing was incomplete. Sampling was restricted to blood, and TCR repertoires in tissue are likely to differ from TCR repertoires in blood. Higher generation probabilities were observed for clonotypes shared by all four sorted-subset donors than for non-shared clonotypes. Based on pairwise subsampling, the degree of clonotype sharing among donors was expected to be affected by sequencing depth.

The donors were healthy, HIV-negative adults who had no recently reported acute infections or vaccinations. Only Caucasian adults living in Nashville, Tennessee, USA were represented among the donors. CD4+ T cells were enriched by magnetic negative selection; naive cells were then positively selected on CD45RA, and the negative fraction formed the memory subset. Blood was collected by leukapheresis, and PBMCs were isolated by Ficoll-Histopaque density gradient centrifugation and then cryopreserved in liquid nitrogen vapor phase. Analytical flow cytometry was used to check the purity and quantity of every magnetically sorted T cell population. Genomic DNA was isolated from each sorted fraction and quantified by UV absorbance on a Nanodrop 2000c. TCR CDR3 regions were amplified from genomic DNA by multiplex PCR using the deep immunoSEQ assay. Extracted genomic DNA from each cell subset was spread evenly across all wells of several immunoSEQ 96-well plates, with each plate serving as a replicate. For sorted subsets, each replicate PCR was loaded with approximately 190 ng genomic DNA, equivalent to 30,000 or so T cell genomes. Purified libraries were quantified with a Qubit 3.0 fluorometer, sized on a Bioanalyzer 2100, and re-quantified with the KAPA Library Quantification kit. Every immunoSEQ 96-well plate was sequenced on a separate single-read 150-cycle Illumina NextSeq 550 flow cell. In the original analysis: Because the immunoSEQ output held only junctional sequences and lacked quality scores, the filtering could not match the filtering applied to full-length reads. To assign V/J genes and CDR3, sequences were annotated against IMGT germline references using PyIR, a Python wrapper for IgBLAST v1.9. Any read was removed if the V/J assignment was weak (E-value above 1e-6), the CDR3 was missing, or the read contained stop codons, out-of-frame junctions, or ambiguous translated residues. V3J clonotypes were defined as sequences sharing an identical inferred V gene, J gene, and CDR3 amino acid sequence. To compute the percentage overlap between repertoires, the number of shared unique clonotypes was divided by the size of the smaller repertoire. RTK rarefaction, the Chao1 estimator, and Recon v2.1 estimates of unobserved clonotypes were used to assess repertoire richness. OLGA was used to compute generation probabilities for all TCRbeta clonotypes that the gDNA method yielded from a few donors. Entries here come from immuneACCESS through TCRdb and include only in-frame sequences with V and J called. Some clones fail to appear in such tables; in the studies checked, an unresolved V gene covers under half of the shortfall, and the cause of the remainder is unknown. The D gene and trimming were derived from the DNA, and the V and J assignments and clone size from that table. Here the sample has millions of clones; roughly 96% occur a single time. Around 0.13% of the sample is taken by the ten largest.

To note about this clone: The antigen it recognizes is unknown. Base qualities are not recorded, but no much larger clone differs from it by a single base.

Sequencing was done on a sample of naive CD4+ T cells sorted from blood. Taken with the paper, the label for cell subset or site translates to: CD45RA+ positively selected. The clonotype originates from a man younger than 30 in good health.

The encoded CDR3 is CASRSISSYEQYF. In nucleotides, the sequence is TGTGCCAGCAGATCTATAAGCTCCTACGAGCAGTACTTC. The V and J genes are TRBV6-1 and TRBJ2-7; the D gene remains uncertain. V was cut back by 6 bases and J by 0 bases, leaving a gap of 9 bases between them. Measured from the cysteine to the phenylalanine, the CDR3 is 13 residues long. The kept DNA is CDR3 alone, 39 bases in frame from the first base. CDR1 and CDR2 were assigned from the germline V gene as MNHNS and SASEGT.